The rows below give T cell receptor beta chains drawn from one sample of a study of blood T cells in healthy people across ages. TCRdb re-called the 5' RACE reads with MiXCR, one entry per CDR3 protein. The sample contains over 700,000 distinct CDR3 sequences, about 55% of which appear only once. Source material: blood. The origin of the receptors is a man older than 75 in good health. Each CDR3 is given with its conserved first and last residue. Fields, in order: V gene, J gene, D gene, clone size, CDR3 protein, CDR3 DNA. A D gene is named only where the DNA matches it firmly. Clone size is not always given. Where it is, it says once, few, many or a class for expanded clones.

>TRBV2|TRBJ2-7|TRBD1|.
CAKDRGLASGRSFSYEQYF
TGTGCCAAGGACAGGGGGCTCGCTAGCGGGCGATCGTTCTCCTACGAGCAGTACTTC
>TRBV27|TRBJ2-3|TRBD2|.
CASITGAVAGAKRRTDTQYF
TGTGCCAGCATCACCGGCGCGGTAGCGGGAGCTAAGAGGAGAACAGATACGCAGTATTTT
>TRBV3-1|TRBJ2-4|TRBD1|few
CASSPRQGASGNIQYF
TGTGCCAGCAGCCCACGACAGGGGGCAAGTGGAAACATTCAGTACTTC
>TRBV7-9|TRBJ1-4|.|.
CASSWRTENEKLFF
TGTGCCAGCTCGTGGAGGACAGAGAATGAAAAACTGTTTTTT
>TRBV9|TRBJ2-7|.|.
CASSALGTAAYEQYF
TGTGCCAGCAGCGCCCTCGGGACGGCTGCCTACGAGCAGTACTTC
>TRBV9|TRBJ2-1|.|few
CASSVDPDGGEQFF
TGTGCCAGCAGCGTAGATCCGGATGGAGGTGAGCAGTTCTTC
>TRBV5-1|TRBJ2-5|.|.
CASSPPRYQETQYF
TGCGCCAGCAGCCCCCCCAGGTACCAAGAGACCCAGTACTTC
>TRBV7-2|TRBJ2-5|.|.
CASSVLGEGSGQETQYF
TGTGCCAGCAGCGTACTAGGAGAGGGGAGCGGGCAAGAGACCCAGTACTTC
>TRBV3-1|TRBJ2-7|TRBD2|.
CASSLHGAGGYNEQYF
TGTGCCAGCAGCCTCCATGGAGCGGGAGGCTACAATGAGCAGTACTTC
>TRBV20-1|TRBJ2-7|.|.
CSAYPRTAYEQYF
TGCAGTGCTTATCCCCGGACTGCCTACGAGCAGTACTTC
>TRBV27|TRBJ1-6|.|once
CASSPLGEGRHSPLHF
TGTGCCAGCAGTCCCCTCGGGGAGGGTAGACATTCACCCCTCCACTTT
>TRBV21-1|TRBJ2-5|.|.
CASSKGVGAETQYF
TGTGCCAGCAGCAAAGGAGTAGGGGCAGAGACCCAGTACTTC
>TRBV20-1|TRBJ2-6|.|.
CSAYEGRKGSGANVLTF
TGCAGTGCTTATGAAGGGAGGAAGGGCTCTGGGGCCAACGTCCTGACTTTC
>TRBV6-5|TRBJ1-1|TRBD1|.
CASGQTGGSPEAFF
TGTGCCAGCGGCCAGACAGGGGGCTCGCCTGAAGCTTTCTTT
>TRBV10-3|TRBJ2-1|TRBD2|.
CAISASPGTSGSSGEQFF
TGTGCCATCAGTGCGTCCCCCGGGACTAGCGGGAGTAGTGGGGAGCAGTTCTTC
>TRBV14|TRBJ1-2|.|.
CASSQNSRYGYTF
TGTGCCAGCAGCCAAAATAGCCGTTATGGCTACACCTTC
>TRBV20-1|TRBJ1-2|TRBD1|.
CSANQGAANYGYTF
TGCAGTGCGAATCAGGGGGCAGCTAACTATGGCTACACCTTC
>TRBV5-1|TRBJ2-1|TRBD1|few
CASSREGGQGYNEQFF
TGCGCCAGCAGCCGGGAGGGGGGACAGGGGTACAATGAGCAGTTCTTC
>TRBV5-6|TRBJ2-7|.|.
CASSLKNRAAYEQYF
TGTGCCAGCAGCTTAAAGAACAGGGCCGCCTACGAGCAGTACTTC
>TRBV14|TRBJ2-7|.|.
CASSQVRGAVQYF
TGTGCCAGCAGCCAAGTCCGGGGAGCCGTGCAGTACTTC